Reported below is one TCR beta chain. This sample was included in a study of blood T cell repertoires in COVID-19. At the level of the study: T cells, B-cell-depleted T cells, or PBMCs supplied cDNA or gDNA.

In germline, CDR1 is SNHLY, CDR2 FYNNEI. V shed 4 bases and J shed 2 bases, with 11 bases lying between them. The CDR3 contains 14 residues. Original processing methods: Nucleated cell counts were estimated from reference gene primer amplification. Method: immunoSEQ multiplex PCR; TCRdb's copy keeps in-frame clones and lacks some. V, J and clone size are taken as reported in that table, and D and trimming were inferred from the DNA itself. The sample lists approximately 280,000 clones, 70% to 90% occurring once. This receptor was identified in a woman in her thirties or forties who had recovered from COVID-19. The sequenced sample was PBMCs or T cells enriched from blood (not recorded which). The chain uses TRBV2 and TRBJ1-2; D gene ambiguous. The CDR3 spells CASSGNKRNYGYTF. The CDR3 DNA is TGTGCCAGCAGTGGGAACAAGAGGAACTATGGCTACACCTTC.